The 8 T cell receptor beta chains reported below all come from one sample, sequenced in a study of T cells in Graves' hyperthyroidism and ophthalmopathy. Amplification of TCR beta CDR3 regions was performed using RNA transcripts as template. First-round RT-PCR of the TCR CDR3 relied on the HTBI primer set. TCRdb analysed the multiplex PCR reads with MiXCR anew, one entry per CDR3 protein. The sample holds about 560,000 distinct CDR3 sequences, over 15% seen once. Sequencing input: blood. The receptors stem from a woman younger than 35 with Graves' hyperthyroidism.

The table lists this clonotype with many counts. CDR3 in DNA: TGCAGTGCTGGGACTCCGGGCCCCTCCTACGAGCAGTACTTC. Its translation is CSAGTPGPSYEQYF. The chain combines TRBV20-1 with TRBJ2-7; TRBD2 might be the D (6 bases). The CDR3 consists of 14 residues. The V gene lost 5 bases and the J gene lost 0 bases, with 14 bases spanning the gap. Germline values: CDR1 DFQATT, CDR2 SNEGSKA (reference sequence).

This clonotype was observed a few times. This chain connects TRBV10-3 to TRBJ2-7, with TRBD2 as a possible D gene (6 bases). The CDR3 length is 13 residues. Germline-derived CDR1 and CDR2 are ENHRY and SYGVKD. Trimming took off 6 bases at V and 2 bases at J, with 11 bases between the two ends. This CDR3 is CAIRDPGAYEQYF. The CDR3, as DNA: TGTGCCATCAGGGACCCGGGGGCCTACGAGCAGTACTTC.

This clonotype was observed at least ten times. The chain recombines TRBV12-3 or TRBV12-4 with TRBJ2-1; 8 bases are a match to TRBD2. CDR3 length: 15 residues. V trimming: 3 bases; J trimming: 5 bases; junction bases outside the gene matches: 6. CDR3 loop: CASSLDTSGNNEQFF. For the CDR3, the DNA is TGTGCCAGCAGTTTGGATACTAGCGGAAACAATGAGCAGTTCTTC.

This clonotype has more than one count but fewer than ten. The V gene is TRBV7-2, the J gene TRBJ2-1, with a possible D match to TRBD2 (6 bases). Trimming cost V 2 bases and J 3 bases, with 8 bases left between them. This CDR3 has 14 residues. The germline V gene has CDR1 SGHTA and CDR2 FQGNSA. CDR3 protein: CASSLLRDYNEQFF. CDR3 coding DNA: TGTGCCAGCAGCTTATTGCGGGACTACAATGAGCAGTTCTTC.

This clonotype was observed a few times. The chain combines TRBV19 with TRBJ2-3; TRBD2 is a possible D gene (5 bases). Germline-derived CDR1 and CDR2 are LNHDA and SQIVND (reference sequence). Trimming left V 1 base short and J 2 bases short, with 7 bases between. The CDR3 has 14 residues. CDR3: CASSIAGYTDTQYF. The CDR3 DNA reads as TGTGCCAGTAGTATAGCGGGGTACACAGATACGCAGTATTTT.

As to this clonotype: This may arise from a read error, as a much more abundant clone is one base away. CDR3 amino acids: CSVETRFTDAQYF. CDR3 bases: TGCAGCGTTGAGACTCGGTTCACAGATGCGCAGTATTTT. This rearrangement joins TRBV29-1 to TRBJ2-3; D remains ambiguous. Germline V gene lookup returns CDR1 SQVTM and CDR2 ANQGSEA. This CDR3 contains 13 residues.

There are many counts of this clonotype. The chain is built from TRBV20-1 and TRBJ2-1; 10 nucleotides line up with TRBD2. V gave up 3 bases and J gave up 2 bases; unmatched junction bases: 4. CDR1 is DFQATT, CDR2 SNEGSKA, per germline (reference sequence). The CDR3 sequence is 15 residues long. The DNA of the CDR3 is TGCAGTGCTAGCGGGACTAGCGCTACCTACAATGAGCAGTTCTTC. Its translation is CSASGTSATYNEQFF.

As concerns this clonotype: A read error may be the cause here, since a much bigger clone is one base away. V is TRBV7-2 and J is TRBJ2-7; 9 nucleotides line up with TRBD1. CDR1 SGHTA and CDR2 FQGNSA come from the germline V gene. The CDR3 contains 16 residues. Trimming removed 1 base from V and 0 bases from J; junction bases left unmatched: 4. The CDR3 DNA is TGTGCCAGCAGCTTAGAGGGGACAGGGAGCTCCTACGAGCAGTACTTC. It encodes CASSLEGTGSSYEQYF. The full variable domain, in which reference TRBV7-2 and TRBJ2-7 provide the parts outside the CDR3, is GAGVSQSPSNKVTEKGKDVELRCDPISGHTALYWYRQSLGQGLEFLIYFQGNSAPDKSGLPSDRFSAERTGGSVSTLTIQRTQQEDSAVYLCASSLEGTGSSYEQYFGPGTRLTVT.